A single sample gave rise to the 23 T cell receptor beta chains below, sequenced in a study of T cell repertoires in aging, cancer and after chemotherapy. Peripheral blood genomic DNA, not sorted cells or RNA, was the template. TRB rearrangements spanning V, D and J were amplified using mixed TRB-A/B primers. In TCRdb, the multiplex PCR reads were re-called with MiXCR into one record per CDR3 protein. In the table there are more than 1,000 distinct CDR3 sequences, approximately 18% of which are singletons. Sequenced input: blood. The receptors come from a human donor with a solid tumor.

Turning to this clonotype: The CDR3 end shows no conserved phenylalanine or tryptophan, and so a read error is likely. The V and J genes are TRBV6-1 and TRBJ2-2; 11 bases are a match to TRBD2. The ends lost 2 bases at V and 4 bases at J; junction bases unmatched: 0. This CDR3 region has 15 residues. The germline CDR1 and CDR2 sequences are MNHNS and SASEGT. The CDR3, as DNA: TGTGCCAGCAGTGAACTAGCGGGAGGCACCGGGGAGCTGTTTTTA. Amino acids: CASSELAGGTGELFL.

V gene TRBV5-4 combines with J gene TRBJ2-3, with 11 bases that match TRBD2. The V gene's germline CDR1 is SGHNT and CDR2 YYREEE (reference sequence). This CDR3 has 14 amino acids. Losses at the gene ends were 3 bases for V and 8 bases for J; bases not matched to a gene: 5. CDR3 sequence reads: CASSSLAGGLTQYF. CDR3 DNA: TGTGCCAGCAGCTCCTTAGCGGGGGGGCTTACGCAGTATTTT.

This clonotype has a handful of counts. The chain is built from TRBV5-6 and TRBJ2-3; D uncertain. Germline assignment: CDR1 SGHDT and CDR2 YYEEEE. V was cut by 5 bases and J by 0 bases, with 10 bases left in between. The CDR3 sequence is 14 residues long. In DNA, the CDR3 is TGTGCCAGCAGTTTTATACGTAGCACAGATACGCAGTATTTT. It codes for CASSFIRSTDTQYF.

This clonotype counts as large. The rearrangement uses TRBV14 and TRBJ2-2, with D unresolved. CDR1 and CDR2 (germline): SGHDN, FVKESK. Between the trimmed V and J ends, which lost 0 bases and 3 bases, there was a span of 8 bases. The CDR3 spans 15 residues. The CDR3 sequence: CASSQDQFYTGELFF. The CDR3 coding sequence is TGTGCCAGCAGCCAAGATCAATTTTACACCGGGGAGCTGTTTTTT.

In its sample, this clonotype was seen a few times. The V and J genes are TRBV6-5 and TRBJ1-1; D is uncertain. V was clipped by 2 bases and J by 4 bases, with 14 bases between them. The CDR3 has 15 amino acids. Per the germline V gene, CDR1 is MNHEY and CDR2 is SVGAGI. CDR3 in DNA: TGTGCCAGCAGTTACAAGGTATTGACTGTCACTGAAGCTTTCTTT. Protein sequence: CASSYKVLTVTEAFF.

The genes are TRBV27 and TRBJ2-2; 7 bases are shared with TRBD2. Trimming at V came to 5 bases and at J to 6 bases, leaving 6 bases not matched to a gene. The CDR3 is 14 residues long. Germline loops: CDR1 MNHEY, CDR2 SMNVEV (reference sequence). DNA of the CDR3: TGTGCCAGCAGTCCTAGGGACTACCCCGGGGAGCTGTTTTTT. Translation: CASSPRDYPGELFF.

This clonotype turned up a few times. The chain's CDR3 is CSARDQSFNQFF. As DNA, the CDR3 is TGCAGTGCTAGAGATCAGAGCTTTAATCAGTTCTTC. The V gene is TRBV20-1, the J gene TRBJ2-1, with D unresolved. Trimming shortened V by 0 bases and J by 13 bases, and 13 bases separated the two germline ends. The CDR3 runs 12 residues. Germline V CDR1 and CDR2: DFQATT, SNEGSKA (reference sequence).

The chain is built from TRBV12-3 or TRBV12-4 and TRBJ1-2, with 7 bases aligning to TRBD1. V gave up 3 bases and J gave up 4 bases; unmatched junction bases: 8. The CDR3 has 15 amino acids. The CDR3 protein is CASSFVATGAYGYTF. CDR3 bases: TGTGCCAGCAGTTTCGTTGCCACAGGGGCCTATGGCTACACCTTC.

This clonotype rates as medium-sized. The chain couples TRBV19 to TRBJ2-1; D might be TRBD1 (5 bases). CDR1 and CDR2 from the germline V gene are LNHDA and SQIVND (reference sequence). With 5 bases removed from V and 8 bases from J, the gap between germline ends came to 7 bases. The CDR3 runs 11 residues. The CDR3 nucleotides are TGTGCCAGTAGTTTAGGGGATGAGCAGTTCTTC. Amino acid sequence: CASSLGDEQFF.

This clonotype is deemed medium-sized. J is TRBJ2-1 and V is TRBV11-2; TRBD2 matches at 7 bases. Per the germline V gene, CDR1 is SGHAT and CDR2 is FQNNGV. This CDR3 is 12 amino acids long. V was clipped by 4 bases and J by 7 bases; unmatched bases: 1. CDR3 nucleotide sequence: TGTGCCAGCAGCTGGACTAGTAATGAGCAGTTCTTC. Protein product: CASSWTSNEQFF.

The chain combines TRBV11-3 with TRBJ2-1; weak D call: TRBD2 (5 bases). The CDR3 is 16 amino acids. V lost 5 bases and J lost 0, with 14 bases in between. Germline values: CDR1 SGHNT, CDR2 YENEEA. The CDR3 coding sequence is TGTGCCAGCAGCGTAGGACTGCGGAGCTCCTACAATGAGCAGTTCTTC. Amino acids: CASSVGLRSSYNEQFF. Using reference TRBV11-3 and TRBJ2-1 for the parts outside the CDR3, the full variable domain is EAGVVQSPRYKIIEKKQPVAFWCNPISGHNTLYWYLQNLGQGPELLIRYENEEAVDDSQLPKDRFSAERLKGVDSTLKIQPAELGDSAVYLCASSVGLRSSYNEQFFGPGTRLTVL.

The V and J genes are TRBV27 and TRBJ2-1; D not resolved. CDR1 is MNHEY and CDR2 is SMNVEV in the germline V gene (reference sequence). The CDR3 consists of 15 residues. Trimming took 5 bases from V and 0 from J, leaving 11 bases between them. The CDR3 loop reads CASSGSESSYNEQFF. In DNA, the CDR3 is TGTGCCAGCAGTGGCAGCGAGAGCTCCTACAATGAGCAGTTCTTC.

By share, this clonotype counts as medium-sized. This chain links TRBV27 with TRBJ1-6; no clear D. The CDR3 covers 16 residues. V lost 6 bases, J lost 0 bases, and 12 bases lay in between. CDR1 is MNHEY, CDR2 SMNVEV, per germline (reference sequence). CDR3 in DNA: TGTGCCAGCAGAAAAGACATTAGCTCCTATAATTCACCCCTCCACTTT. This gives the protein CASRKDISSYNSPLHF.

This clonotype is medium-sized by share. The rearrangement uses TRBV19 and TRBJ1-1, with unresolved D. V was clipped by 3 bases and J by 0 bases, with 5 bases between them. Germline loops: CDR1 LNHDA, CDR2 SQIVND (reference sequence). The CDR3 sequence is 13 residues long. This CDR3 reads CASSISVNTEAFF. The CDR3 coding sequence is TGTGCCAGTAGTATTTCGGTGAACACTGAAGCTTTCTTT.

The genes are TRBV5-1 and TRBJ2-5; 10 positions match TRBD2. CDR1 and CDR2 from the germline V gene are SGHRS and YFSETQ. The CDR3 loop spans 17 amino acids. Losses at the gene ends were 4 bases for V and 2 bases for J; bases not matched to a gene: 11. CDR3 in DNA: TGCGCCAGCAGCCCACCGCAGCTAGCGGGGGTACAAGAGACCCAGTACTTC. Its protein product is CASSPPQLAGVQETQYF.

By sample fraction, this clonotype is medium-sized (0.01 to 0.1%). This chain uses TRBV20-1 with TRBJ2-1; tentatively, D is TRBD2 (6 bases). Trimming shortened V by 6 bases and J by 7 bases, and 16 bases separated the two germline ends. The CDR3 length is 13 residues. Germline-derived CDR1 and CDR2 are DFQATT and SNEGSKA (reference sequence). The chain's CDR3 is CSAAPRLGNEQFF. In nucleotides, the CDR3 is TGCAGTGCCGCCCCCCGACTAGGGAATGAGCAGTTCTTC.

This clonotype was seen only a few times. This chain joins TRBV19 and TRBJ1-5; D unresolved. V was shortened by 2 bases and J by 5 bases, with 13 bases between the two germline ends. This CDR3 has 15 residues. The germline V gene encodes CDR1 LNHDA and CDR2 SQIVND (reference sequence). CDR3 coding DNA: TGTGCCAGTAGTATATACAGTATCGGAGATCAGCCCCAGCATTTT. Protein: CASSIYSIGDQPQHF.

This chain joins TRBV30 and TRBJ1-5, with D perhaps matching TRBD1 (6 bases). The CDR3 has 13 amino acids. V was shortened by 3 bases and J by 11 bases, with 17 bases between the two germline ends. The germline V gene has CDR1 GTSNPN and CDR2 SVGIG (reference sequence). As DNA, the CDR3 is TGTGCCTGGAGCGGGCAGGGGCAATCGGCCCAGCATTTT. Amino acid sequence: CAWSGQGQSAQHF.

This chain uses TRBV10-3 with TRBJ2-4; perhaps TRBD2 as D (6 bases). Germline V lookup: CDR1 ENHRY, CDR2 SYGVKD. The CDR3 is 17 residues long. V dropped 6 bases and J dropped 0 bases, with 18 bases sitting between them. Here the CDR3 reads CAISPLSRDSAKNIQYF. DNA for the CDR3: TGTGCCATCAGCCCATTAAGTCGGGACTCAGCCAAAAACATTCAGTACTTC.

The gene calls are TRBV28 and TRBJ1-1; D ambiguous. The CDR3 is 13 amino acids. From germline, CDR1 is MDHEN and CDR2 SYDVKM. Between the trimmed V and J ends, which lost 2 bases and 11 bases, there was a span of 15 bases. The CDR3 protein is CASSLPRISRAFF. CDR3 coding DNA: TGTGCCAGCAGTTTACCCCGGATTAGCAGGGCTTTCTTT.

The count of this clonotype is one. The chain is built from TRBV28 and TRBJ2-7; the match to TRBD1 covers 10 bases. This CDR3 region has 16 residues. Germline CDR1 MDHEN, CDR2 SYDVKM. V lost 5 bases and J lost 5; bases outside the gene matches: 12. Here the CDR3 DNA reads TGTGCCAGCAGTCAACTAGGGGGGACAGGGGTTGACGAGCAGTACTTC. Protein: CASSQLGGTGVDEQYF.

The J gene is TRBJ2-3, the V gene TRBV19, with D hard to call. This CDR3 contains 15 residues. The germline V gene has CDR1 LNHDA and CDR2 SQIVND (reference sequence). V lost 4 bases, J lost 2 bases, and 13 bases lay in between. CDR3 in DNA: TGTGCCAGTAGTACTCTCGGCAGAGACACAGATACGCAGTATTTT. Amino acid sequence: CASSTLGRDTDTQYF.

The table lists this clonotype with a few counts. The chain employs TRBV2 and TRBJ2-1; 9 nucleotides agree with TRBD2. This CDR3 contains 17 residues. J lost 8 bases, V lost 5 bases, and 16 bases had no gene match. Germline V CDR1 and CDR2: SNHLY, FYNNEI. The CDR3 coding sequence is TGTGCCAGCAGTCCCTACTTAGCGGGGGTCGCCCCCGATGAGCAGTTCTTC. Encoded protein: CASSPYLAGVAPDEQFF.